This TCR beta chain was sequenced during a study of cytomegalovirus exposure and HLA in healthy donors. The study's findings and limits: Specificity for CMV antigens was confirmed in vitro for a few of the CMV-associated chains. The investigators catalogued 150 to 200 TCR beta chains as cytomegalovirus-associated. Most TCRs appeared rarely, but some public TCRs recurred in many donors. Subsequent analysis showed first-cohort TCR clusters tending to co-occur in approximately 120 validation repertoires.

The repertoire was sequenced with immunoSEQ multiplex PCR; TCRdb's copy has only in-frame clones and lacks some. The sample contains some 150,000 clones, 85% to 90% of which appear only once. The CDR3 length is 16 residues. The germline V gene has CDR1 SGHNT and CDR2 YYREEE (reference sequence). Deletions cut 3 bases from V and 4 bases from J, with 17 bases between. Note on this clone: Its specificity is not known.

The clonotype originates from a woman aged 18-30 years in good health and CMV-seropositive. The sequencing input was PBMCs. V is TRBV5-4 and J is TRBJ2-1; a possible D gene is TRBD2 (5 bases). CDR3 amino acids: CASSSGSAAVYNEQFF. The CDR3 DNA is TGTGCCAGCAGCTCGGGGTCGGCAGCCGTTTACAATGAGCAGTTCTTC. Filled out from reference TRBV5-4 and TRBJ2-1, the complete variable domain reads ETGVTQSPTHLIKTRGQQVTLRCSSQSGHNTVSWYQQALGQGPQFIFQYYREEENGRGNFPPRFSGLQFPNYSSELNVNALELDDSALYLCASSSGSAAVYNEQFFGPGTRLTVL.